The present T cell receptor beta chain was sequenced within a study of OX40 agonist ivuxolimab in advanced cancers. Overall study context: Dose-escalation subjects each had hepatocellular carcinoma, melanoma, renal cell or head and neck cancer.

Overall study results and limits: The mean number of expanded clones was higher in CD8+ T cells than in CD4+.

Blood samples were obtained at baseline, cycle 4 day 1, and cycle 7 day 1. V lost 2 bases and J lost 3; bases outside the gene matches: 11. This CDR3 contains 17 residues. CDR1 is KGHSH and CDR2 is LQKENI in the germline V gene. Clones were read by immunoSEQ multiplex PCR, and TCRdb kept only the in-frame ones, dropping some. The profile shows about 69,000 clones, over 60% of them singletons. A note on this clone: Its specificity is not known.

This sequence originates from an adult with an advanced solid tumor such as melanoma, head and neck, liver or kidney cancer. The sequences come from CD4+ or CD8+ T cells sorted from blood, collected in a trial of the OX40 agonist ivuxolimab. The V call is TRBV18, the J call TRBJ2-7, with 9 bases matching TRBD1. The CDR3 protein is CASSPSTPGQGRYEQYF. The CDR3, as DNA: TGTGCCAGCTCACCATCAACTCCGGGACAGGGACGCTACGAGCAGTACTTC.